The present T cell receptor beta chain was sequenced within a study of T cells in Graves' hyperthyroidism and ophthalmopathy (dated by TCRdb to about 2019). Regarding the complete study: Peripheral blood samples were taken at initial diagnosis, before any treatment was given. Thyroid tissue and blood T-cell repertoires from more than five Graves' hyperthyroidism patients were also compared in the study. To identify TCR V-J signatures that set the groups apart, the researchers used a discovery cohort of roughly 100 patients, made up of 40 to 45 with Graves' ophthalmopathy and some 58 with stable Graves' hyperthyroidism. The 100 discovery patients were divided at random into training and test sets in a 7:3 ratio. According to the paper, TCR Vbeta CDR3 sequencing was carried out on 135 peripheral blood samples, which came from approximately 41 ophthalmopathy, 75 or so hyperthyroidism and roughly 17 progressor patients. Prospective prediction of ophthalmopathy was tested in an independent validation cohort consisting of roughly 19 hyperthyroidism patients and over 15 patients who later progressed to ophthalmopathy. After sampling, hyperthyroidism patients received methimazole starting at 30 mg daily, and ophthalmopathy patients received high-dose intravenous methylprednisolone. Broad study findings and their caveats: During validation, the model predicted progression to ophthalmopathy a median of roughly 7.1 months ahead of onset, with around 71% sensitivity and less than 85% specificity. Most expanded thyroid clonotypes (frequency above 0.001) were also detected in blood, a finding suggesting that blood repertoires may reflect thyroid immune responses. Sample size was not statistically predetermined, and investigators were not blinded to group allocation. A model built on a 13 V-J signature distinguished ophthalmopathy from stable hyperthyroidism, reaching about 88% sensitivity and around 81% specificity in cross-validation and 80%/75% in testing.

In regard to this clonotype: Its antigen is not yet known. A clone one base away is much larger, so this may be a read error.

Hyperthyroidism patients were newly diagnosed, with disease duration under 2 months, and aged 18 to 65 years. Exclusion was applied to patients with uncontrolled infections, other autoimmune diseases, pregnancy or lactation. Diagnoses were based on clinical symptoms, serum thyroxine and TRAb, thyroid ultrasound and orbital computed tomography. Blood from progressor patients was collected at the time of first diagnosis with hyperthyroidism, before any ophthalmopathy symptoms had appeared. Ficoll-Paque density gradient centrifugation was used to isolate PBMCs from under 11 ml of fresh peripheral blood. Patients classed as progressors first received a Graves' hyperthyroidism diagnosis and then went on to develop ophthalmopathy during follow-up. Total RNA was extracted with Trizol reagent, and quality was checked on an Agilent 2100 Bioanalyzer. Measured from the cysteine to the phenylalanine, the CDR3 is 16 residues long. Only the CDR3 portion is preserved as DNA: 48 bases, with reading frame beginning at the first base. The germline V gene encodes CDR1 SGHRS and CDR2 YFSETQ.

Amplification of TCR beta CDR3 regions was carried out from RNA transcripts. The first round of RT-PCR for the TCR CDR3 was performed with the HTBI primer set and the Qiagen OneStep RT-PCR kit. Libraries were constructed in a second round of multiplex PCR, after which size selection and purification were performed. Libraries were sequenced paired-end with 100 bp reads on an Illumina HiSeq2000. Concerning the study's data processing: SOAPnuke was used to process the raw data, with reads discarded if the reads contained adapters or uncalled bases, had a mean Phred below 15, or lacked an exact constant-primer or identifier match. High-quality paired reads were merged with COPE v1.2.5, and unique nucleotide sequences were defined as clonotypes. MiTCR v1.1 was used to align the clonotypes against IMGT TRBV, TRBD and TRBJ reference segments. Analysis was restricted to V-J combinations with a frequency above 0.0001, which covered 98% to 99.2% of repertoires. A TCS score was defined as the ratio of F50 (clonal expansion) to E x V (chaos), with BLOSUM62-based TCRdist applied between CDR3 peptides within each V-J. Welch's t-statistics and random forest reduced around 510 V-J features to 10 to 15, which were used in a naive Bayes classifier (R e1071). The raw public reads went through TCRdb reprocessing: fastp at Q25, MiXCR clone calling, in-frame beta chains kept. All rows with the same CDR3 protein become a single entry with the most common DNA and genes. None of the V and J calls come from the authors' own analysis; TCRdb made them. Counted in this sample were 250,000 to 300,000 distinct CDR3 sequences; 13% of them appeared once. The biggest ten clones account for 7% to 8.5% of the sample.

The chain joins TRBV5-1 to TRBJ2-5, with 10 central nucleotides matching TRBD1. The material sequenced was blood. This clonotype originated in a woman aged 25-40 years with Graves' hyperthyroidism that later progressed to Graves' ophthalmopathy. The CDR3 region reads CARSLVLGQGLETQYF. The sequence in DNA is TGCGCCAGGAGCTTGGTCTTGGGACAGGGGTTGGAGACCCAGTACTTC.